This T cell receptor (beta chain) was sequenced for a study of blood T cell repertoires in COVID-19 (dated by TCRdb to 2019 to 2021). About the full investigation: The collaborator samples originated in the United States, Italy and Spain and spanned the acute and convalescent phases of COVID-19. The dataset comprised deeply sampled blood TCRbeta repertoires from subjects exposed to, actively infected with, or recovered from COVID-19. Where available, HLA class I and class II types were obtained from metadata supplied by the sample provider rather than from assay-based typing. The material from the prospective study consisted of cDNA or gDNA derived from T cells, B-cell-depleted T cells, or PBMCs. Sample metadata almost always included a de-identified subject ID, COVID-19 status, age in years and sex. The repertoires were made available in a free public database intended to serve as a resource for research on the immune response to SARS-CoV-2. The samples were drawn from two sources: the first 160 participants of the ongoing ImmuneRACE study, and 950 to 1,500 subjects contributed by 6 global collaborators. The research as a whole found: How much clinical and demographic metadata was included differed by source and by participant, and the metadata was provided uncurated.

Notes on this clone: Its cognate antigen has yet to be identified. It has no much larger one-base neighbor in the sample; base qualities were not kept.

A second Seattle source provided samples from volunteer blood donors who had recovered from COVID-19. Each collaborating institution followed its own protocols to collect whole blood in K2EDTA tubes. For TCRbeta analysis, collaborators shipped samples as frozen whole blood, isolated PBMCs, or DNA extracted from either of those sample types. Trimming leaves V shorter by 4 bases and J shorter by 3 bases, with the junction holding 6 bases beyond the gene matches. From cysteine to phenylalanine, the CDR3 is 14 amino acids long. Only the CDR3 DNA is retained, 42 bases long and in frame from the first base. The germline V gene yields SQVTM for CDR1 and ANQGSEA for CDR2. TCRbeta CDR3 regions were amplified from genomic DNA by means of the immunoSEQ Assay, a bias-controlled multiplex PCR. The original methods were these. Within the assay, amplification of reference gene primers was used to estimate how many nucleated cells each sample contained. To quantify the absolute abundance of each unique TCRbeta CDR3 rearrangement, sequence reads were collapsed and filtered. For each sample, productive Simpson clonality was calculated by taking the square root of Simpson's diversity index across productive rearrangements. Here the immuneACCESS table is served through TCRdb, limited to in-frame sequences with V and J called. Missing clones are a known gap in these copies; in checked studies unresolved V genes cover under half, and the rest lacks a known reason. D and trimming were read from the DNA, whereas the V and J calls and clone size are those reported in that table. This sample has 270,000 or so clones in its table, and about 80% of those were observed once. The ten biggest clones cover approximately 9% of the sample.

Here the chain combines TRBV29-1 and TRBJ2-1, with TRBD2 matching 7 junction bases. The source material was peripheral blood. This clonotype was obtained from a woman aged 45-60 years who had recovered from COVID-19. The CDR3 has the sequence CSVVREGIYNEQFF. The nucleotide sequence is TGCAGCGTTGTAAGGGAGGGGATCTACAATGAGCAGTTCTTC.